This T cell receptor (beta chain) is drawn from a study of T cell repertoires in cytomegalovirus infection. Overall study context: Through public TCR beta signatures, both CMV infection and matching HLA type were indicated.

This CDR3 region has 14 residues. Germline V CDR1 and CDR2: MNHEY, SVGEGT. V was shortened by 6 bases and J by 0 bases, with 9 bases between the two germline ends. TCRdb re-derived calls from the reads in MiXCR, one entry per CDR3 protein. The table has roughly 700,000 distinct CDR3 sequences, around 31% seen once. Only a few counts were recorded for this clonotype. Its specificity is not known. Sample: cultured PBMCs, taken from culture after CMV antigen stimulation. The V and J genes are TRBV6-2 or TRBV6-3 and TRBJ2-4, with D possibly matching TRBD2 (5 bases). The origin of this receptor is a human donor in good health (CMV status not recorded). Some clones in this sample may be carry-over from other donors' samples. CDR3: CASRSGLAKNIQYF. As DNA, the CDR3 is TGTGCCAGCAGATCGGGATTAGCCAAAAACATTCAGTACTTC.